This TCR beta chain was observed in a study of T cell repertoires in cytomegalovirus infection. CDR1 and CDR2 (germline): SGHTA, FQGNSA. Trimming shortened V by 5 bases and J by 3 bases, and 14 bases separated the two germline ends. CDR3 length: 15 residues. TCRdb re-called the reads through MiXCR, storing one row per CDR3 protein. There are 450,000 to 600,000 distinct CDR3 sequences in the sample; around a third occur only once, and about a sixth lies in the top ten. This clonotype was counted only a few times. Its antigen is as yet unknown. This chain connects TRBV7-2 to TRBJ2-1; TRBD2 might be the D (6 bases). The specimen was cultured PBMCs, collected from culture after CMV antigen stimulation. This receptor was identified in a human donor in good health (CMV status not recorded). Some clones in this sample may be carry-over from other donors' samples. CDR3 in amino acids: CASSVEWRGYNEQFF. For the CDR3, the DNA is TGTGCCAGCAGCGTAGAGTGGCGGGGCTACAATGAGCAGTTCTTC.